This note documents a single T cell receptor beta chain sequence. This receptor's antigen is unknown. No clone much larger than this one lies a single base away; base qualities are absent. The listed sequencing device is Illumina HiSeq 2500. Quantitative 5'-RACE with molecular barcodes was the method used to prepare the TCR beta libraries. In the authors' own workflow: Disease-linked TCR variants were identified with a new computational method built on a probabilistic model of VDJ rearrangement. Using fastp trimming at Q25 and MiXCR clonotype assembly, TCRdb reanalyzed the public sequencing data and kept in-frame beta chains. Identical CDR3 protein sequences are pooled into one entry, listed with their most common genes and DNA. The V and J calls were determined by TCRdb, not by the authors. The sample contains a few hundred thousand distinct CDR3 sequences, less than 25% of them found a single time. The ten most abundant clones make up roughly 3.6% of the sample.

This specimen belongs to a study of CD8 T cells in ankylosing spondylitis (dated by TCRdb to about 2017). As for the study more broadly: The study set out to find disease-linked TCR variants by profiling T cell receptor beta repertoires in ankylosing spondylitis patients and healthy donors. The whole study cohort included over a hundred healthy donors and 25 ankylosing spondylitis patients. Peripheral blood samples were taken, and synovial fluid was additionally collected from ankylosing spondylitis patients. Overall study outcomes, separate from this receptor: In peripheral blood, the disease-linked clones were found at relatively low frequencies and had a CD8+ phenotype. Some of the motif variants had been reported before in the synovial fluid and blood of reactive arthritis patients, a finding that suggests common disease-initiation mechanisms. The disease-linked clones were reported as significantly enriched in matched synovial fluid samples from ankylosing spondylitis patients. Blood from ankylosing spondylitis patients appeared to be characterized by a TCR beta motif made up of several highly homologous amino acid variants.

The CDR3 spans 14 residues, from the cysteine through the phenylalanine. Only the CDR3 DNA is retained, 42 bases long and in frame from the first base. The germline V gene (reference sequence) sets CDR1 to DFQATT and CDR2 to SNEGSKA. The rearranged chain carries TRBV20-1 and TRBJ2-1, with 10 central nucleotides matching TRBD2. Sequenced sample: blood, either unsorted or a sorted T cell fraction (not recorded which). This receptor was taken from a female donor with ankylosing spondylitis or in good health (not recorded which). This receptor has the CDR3 CTAGGRASGNEQFF. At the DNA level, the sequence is TGCACAGCGGGGGGGAGGGCCTCCGGCAATGAGCAGTTCTTC.